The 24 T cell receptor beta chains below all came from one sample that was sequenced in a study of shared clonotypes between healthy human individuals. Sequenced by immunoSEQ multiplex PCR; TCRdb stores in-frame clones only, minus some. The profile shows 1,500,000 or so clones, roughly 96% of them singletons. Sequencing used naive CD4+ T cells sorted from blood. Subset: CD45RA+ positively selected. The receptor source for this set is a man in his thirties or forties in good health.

The CDR3, as DNA: TGCGCCAGCAGCTTGGTTTCGCCGCGGGCCAATGAGCAGTTCTTC. This sequence encodes CASSLVSPRANEQFF. The rearrangement uses TRBV5-1 and TRBJ2-1, with TRBD2 as a possible D gene (5 bases). This CDR3 has 15 amino acids. Germline CDR1 is SGHRS and CDR2 is YFSETQ. V was trimmed by 0 bases and J by 6 bases, leaving 13 bases between them.

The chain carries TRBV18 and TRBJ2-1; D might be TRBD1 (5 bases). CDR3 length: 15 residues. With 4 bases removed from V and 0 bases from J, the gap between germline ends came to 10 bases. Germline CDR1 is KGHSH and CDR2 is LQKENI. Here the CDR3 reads CASSLLDSSYNEQFF. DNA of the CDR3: TGTGCCAGCTCACTTCTTGACAGCTCCTACAATGAGCAGTTCTTC.

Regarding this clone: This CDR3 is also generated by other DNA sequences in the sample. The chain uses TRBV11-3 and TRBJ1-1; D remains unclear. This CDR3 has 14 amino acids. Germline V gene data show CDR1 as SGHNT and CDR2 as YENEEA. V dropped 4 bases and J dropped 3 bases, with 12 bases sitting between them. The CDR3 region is CASSSGREYTEAFF. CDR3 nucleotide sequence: TGTGCCAGCAGCTCCGGTCGGGAATACACTGAAGCTTTCTTT.

Here the CDR3 reads CASRKTGTYEQYF. The CDR3 DNA reads TGTGCCAGCAGGAAGACAGGGACCTACGAGCAGTACTTC. The chain carries TRBV2 and TRBJ2-7, with TRBD1 identical over 7 bases. The CDR3 covers 13 residues. Trimming removed 6 bases from V and 2 bases from J; junction bases left unmatched: 4. Per germline, CDR1 SNHLY and CDR2 FYNNEI.

In DNA, the CDR3 is TGTGCCAGTAGTCCTCAGCGGGCGTCGTCCCAGTACTTC. Protein sequence: CASSPQRASSQYF. The chain has TRBV19 and TRBJ2-5; D possibly corresponds to TRBD2 (6 bases). V lost 5 bases to trimming and J lost 9 bases, with 16 bases between them. Germline lookup yields CDR1 LNHDA and CDR2 SQIVND (reference sequence). The CDR3 totals 13 residues. The full variable domain, rest sourced from reference TRBV19 and TRBJ2-5, is DGGITQSPKYLFRKEGQNVTLSCEQNLNHDAMYWYRQDPGQGLRLIYYSQIVNDFQKGDIAEGYSVSREKKESFPLTVTSAQKNPTAFYLCASSPQRASSQYFGPGTRLLVL.

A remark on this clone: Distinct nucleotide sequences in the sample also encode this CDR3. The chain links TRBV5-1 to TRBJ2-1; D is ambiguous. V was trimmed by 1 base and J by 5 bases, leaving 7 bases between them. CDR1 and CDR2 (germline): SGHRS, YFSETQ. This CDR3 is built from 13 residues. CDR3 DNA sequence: TGCGCCAGCAGCTTGTCGGTAAACAATGAGCAGTTCTTC. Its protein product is CASSLSVNNEQFF.

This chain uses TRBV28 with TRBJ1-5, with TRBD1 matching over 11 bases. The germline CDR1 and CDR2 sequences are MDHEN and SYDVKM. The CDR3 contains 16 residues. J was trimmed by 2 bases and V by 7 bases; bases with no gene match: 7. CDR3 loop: CASKDLGQGGNQPQHF. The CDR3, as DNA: TGTGCCAGCAAAGATTTGGGACAGGGGGGCAATCAGCCCCAGCATTTT.

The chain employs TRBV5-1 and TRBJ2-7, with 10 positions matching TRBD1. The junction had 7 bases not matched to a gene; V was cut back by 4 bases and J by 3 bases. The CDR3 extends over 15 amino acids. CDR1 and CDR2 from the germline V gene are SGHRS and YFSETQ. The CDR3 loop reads CASSDTRTGGYEQYF. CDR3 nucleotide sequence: TGCGCCAGCAGCGATACCAGGACAGGGGGCTACGAGCAGTACTTC.

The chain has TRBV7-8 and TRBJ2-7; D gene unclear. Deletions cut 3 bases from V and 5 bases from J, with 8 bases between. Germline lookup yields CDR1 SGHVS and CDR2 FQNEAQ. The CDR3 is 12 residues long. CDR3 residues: CASSFKRDEQYF. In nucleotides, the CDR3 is TGTGCCAGCAGCTTCAAACGGGACGAGCAGTACTTC.

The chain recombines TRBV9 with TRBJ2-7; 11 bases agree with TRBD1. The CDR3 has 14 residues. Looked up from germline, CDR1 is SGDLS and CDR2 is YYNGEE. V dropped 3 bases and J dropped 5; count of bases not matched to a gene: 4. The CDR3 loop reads CASSAGQGANEQYF. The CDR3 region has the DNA TGTGCCAGCAGCGCAGGACAGGGGGCCAACGAGCAGTACTTC.

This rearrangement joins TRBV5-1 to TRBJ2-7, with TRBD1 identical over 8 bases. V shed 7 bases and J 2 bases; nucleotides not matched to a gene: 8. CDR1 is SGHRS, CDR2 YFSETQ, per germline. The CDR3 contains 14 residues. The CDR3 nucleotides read TGCGCCAGCTCTCCGGGACAGGCCGCCTACGAGCAGTACTTC. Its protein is CASSPGQAAYEQYF. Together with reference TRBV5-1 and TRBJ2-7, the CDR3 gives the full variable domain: KAGVTQTPRYLIKTRGQQVTLSCSPISGHRSVSWYQQTPGQGLQFLFEYFSETQRNKGNFPGRFSGRQFSNSRSEMNVSTLELGDSALYLCASSPGQAAYEQYFGPGTRLTVT.

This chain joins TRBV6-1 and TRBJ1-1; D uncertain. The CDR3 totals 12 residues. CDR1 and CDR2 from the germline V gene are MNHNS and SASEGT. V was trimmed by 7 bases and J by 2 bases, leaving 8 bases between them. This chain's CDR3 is CASTQVNTEAFF. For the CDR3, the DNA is TGTGCCAGCACACAAGTTAACACTGAAGCTTTCTTT.

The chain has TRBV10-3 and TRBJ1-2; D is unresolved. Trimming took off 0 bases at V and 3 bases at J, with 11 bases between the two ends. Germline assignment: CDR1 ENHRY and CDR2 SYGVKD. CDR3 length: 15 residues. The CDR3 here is CAISESEIRDYGYTF. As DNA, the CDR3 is TGTGCCATCAGTGAGTCGGAGATAAGGGACTATGGCTACACCTTC.

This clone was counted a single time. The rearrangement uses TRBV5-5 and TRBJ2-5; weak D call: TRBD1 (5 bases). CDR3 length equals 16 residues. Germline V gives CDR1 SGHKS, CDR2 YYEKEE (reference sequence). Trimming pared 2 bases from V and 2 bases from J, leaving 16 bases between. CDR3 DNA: TGTGCCAGCAGCTTCTTTTTCTCAGGGATTCAAGAGACCCAGTACTTC. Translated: CASSFFFSGIQETQYF. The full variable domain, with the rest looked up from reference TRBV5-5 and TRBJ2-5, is DAGVTQSPTHLIKTRGQQVTLRCSPISGHKSVSWYQQVLGQGPQFIFQYYEKEERGRGNFPDRFSARQFPNYSSELNVNALLLGDSALYLCASSFFFSGIQETQYFGPGTRLLVL.

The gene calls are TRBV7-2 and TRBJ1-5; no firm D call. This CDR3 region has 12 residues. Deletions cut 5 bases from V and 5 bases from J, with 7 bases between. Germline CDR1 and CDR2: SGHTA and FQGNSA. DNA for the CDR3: TGTGCCAGCAGCGGCTACCATCAGCCCCAGCATTTT. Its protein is CASSGYHQPQHF. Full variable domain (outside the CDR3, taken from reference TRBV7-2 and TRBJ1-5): GAGVSQSPSNKVTEKGKDVELRCDPISGHTALYWYRQSLGQGLEFLIYFQGNSAPDKSGLPSDRFSAERTGGSVSTLTIQRTQQEDSAVYLCASSGYHQPQHFGDGTRLSIL.

Here the CDR3 reads CAWSGKPQTYEQYF. Here the CDR3 DNA reads TGTGCCTGGAGTGGCAAGCCCCAGACCTACGAGCAGTACTTC. The chain links TRBV30 to TRBJ2-7; D is unclear. The CDR3 has 14 amino acids. Trimming took off 1 base at V and 2 bases at J, with 12 bases between the two ends. Germline-derived CDR1 and CDR2 are GTSNPN and SVGIG (reference sequence).

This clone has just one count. Here the CDR3 DNA reads TGTGCCAGTAGTTTCCCGAGTATGCCTAATGAAAAACTGTTTTTT. As protein: CASSFPSMPNEKLFF. The chain is built from TRBV19 and TRBJ1-4; no definite D call. Trimming shortened V by 5 bases and J by 3 bases, and 13 bases separated the two germline ends. The CDR3 contains 15 residues. CDR1 is LNHDA, CDR2 SQIVND, per germline (reference sequence). The whole variable domain, remainder taken from reference TRBV19 and TRBJ1-4, is DGGITQSPKYLFRKEGQNVTLSCEQNLNHDAMYWYRQDPGQGLRLIYYSQIVNDFQKGDIAEGYSVSREKKESFPLTVTSAQKNPTAFYLCASSFPSMPNEKLFFGSGTQLSVL.

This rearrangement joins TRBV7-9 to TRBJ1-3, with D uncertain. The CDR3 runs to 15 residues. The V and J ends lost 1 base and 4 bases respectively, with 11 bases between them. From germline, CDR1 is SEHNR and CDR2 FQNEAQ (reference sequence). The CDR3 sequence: CASSLVQAAGNTIYF. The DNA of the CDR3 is TGTGCCAGCAGCTTAGTGCAGGCGGCGGGAAACACCATATATTTT.

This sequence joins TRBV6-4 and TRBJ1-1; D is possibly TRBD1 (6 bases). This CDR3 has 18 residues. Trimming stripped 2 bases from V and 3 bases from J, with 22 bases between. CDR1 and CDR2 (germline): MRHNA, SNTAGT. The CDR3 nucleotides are TGTGCCAGCAGTGACCCCAAACCCCCCGGGACAAGACACACTGAAGCTTTCTTT. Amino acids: CASSDPKPPGTRHTEAFF.

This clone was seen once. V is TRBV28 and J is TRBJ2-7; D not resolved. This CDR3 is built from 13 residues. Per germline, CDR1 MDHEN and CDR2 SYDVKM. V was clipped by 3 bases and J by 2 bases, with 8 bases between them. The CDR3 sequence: CASSFQVAYEQYF. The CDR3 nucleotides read TGTGCCAGCAGTTTCCAGGTAGCCTACGAGCAGTACTTC.

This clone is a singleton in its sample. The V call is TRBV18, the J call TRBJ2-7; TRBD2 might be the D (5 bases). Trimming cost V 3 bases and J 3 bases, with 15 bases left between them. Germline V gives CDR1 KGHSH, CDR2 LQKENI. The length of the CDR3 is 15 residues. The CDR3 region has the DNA TGTGCCAGCTCACCTCTCAGCATCCGGGACTACGAGCAGTACTTC. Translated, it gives CASSPLSIRDYEQYF.

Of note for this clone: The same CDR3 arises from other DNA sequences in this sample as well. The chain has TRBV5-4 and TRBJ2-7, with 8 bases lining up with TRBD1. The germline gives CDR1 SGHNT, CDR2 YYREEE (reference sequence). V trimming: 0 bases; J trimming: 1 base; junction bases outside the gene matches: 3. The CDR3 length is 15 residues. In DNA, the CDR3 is TGTGCCAGCAGCTTGGGACAGGGGTCATCCTACGAGCAGTACTTC. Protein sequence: CASSLGQGSSYEQYF.

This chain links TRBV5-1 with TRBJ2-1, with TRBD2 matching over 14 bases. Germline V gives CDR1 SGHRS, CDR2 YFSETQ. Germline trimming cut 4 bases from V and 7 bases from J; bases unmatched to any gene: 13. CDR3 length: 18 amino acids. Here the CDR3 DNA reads TGCGCCAGCAGCAGACAACCGGGACTAGCGGGAGTCAGGAATGAGCAGTTCTTC. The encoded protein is CASSRQPGLAGVRNEQFF.

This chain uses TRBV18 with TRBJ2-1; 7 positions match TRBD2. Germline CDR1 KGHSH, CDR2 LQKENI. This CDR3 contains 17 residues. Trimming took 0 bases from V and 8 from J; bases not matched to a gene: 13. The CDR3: CASSPPLTSLKIDEQFF. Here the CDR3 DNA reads TGTGCCAGCTCACCACCCTTGACTAGCCTGAAGATCGATGAGCAGTTCTTC.